This T cell receptor beta chain was captured in a study of T cells in Graves' hyperthyroidism and ophthalmopathy. The wider study: Prior to any treatment, at the point of initial diagnosis, peripheral blood was collected.

TCR beta CDR3 regions were amplified from RNA transcripts. The HTBI set primed first-round TCR CDR3 RT-PCR. TCRdb recomputed calls from the multiplex PCR reads with MiXCR, one row per CDR3 protein. The sample yields about half a million distinct CDR3 sequences, roughly a sixth seen once. At least ten counts were recorded for this clonotype. Its antigen is not identified. Each person with ophthalmopathy scored at least 3 on the Clinical Activity Score, reached NOSPECS grade 4 or higher, and had been ill under 3 months. Uncontrolled infection, other autoimmune disease, pregnancy or lactation barred patients from enrollment. The CDR3 has 15 amino acids. CDR1 MNHEY and CDR2 SVGAGI come from the germline V gene. Unmatched junction bases numbered 3, after V lost 2 bases and J lost 0 bases. Study results and limitations: Onset of ophthalmopathy came a median approximately 6.9 months after the model predicted it.

The clonotype originates from a woman aged 25 to 39 with Graves' ophthalmopathy. The chain is built from TRBV6-5 and TRBJ1-2, with 7 positions matching TRBD1. The sample was blood. This CDR3 reads CASSYMGQPNYGYTF. The DNA of the CDR3 is TGTGCCAGCAGTTACATGGGACAGCCTAACTATGGCTACACCTTC.